This is a list of T cell receptor beta chains from one sample in a study of PD-1 blockade in classical Hodgkin lymphoma. Libraries were prepared by immunoSEQ multiplex PCR; TCRdb keeps only in-frame clonotypes and omits some of them. The data hold about 90,000 clones, with 90% observed a single time. The specimen comprised peripheral blood mononuclear cells (PBMCs), sampled before the fourth cycle of nivolumab. The receptor set was obtained from a human donor with classical Hodgkin lymphoma. The CDR3 runs from the conserved cysteine through the conserved F or W. The D gene is left open where the match is weak. Clone size is given for some rows only: seen once, a few or many times, or a class if the clone is expanded.

cdr3_aa cdr3_nt d_call clone_size j_call v_call
CASSLVRQGYYNEQFF TGTGCCAGCAGCTTAGTTCGGCAGGGCTACTACAATGAGCAGTTCTTC . . TRBJ2-1 TRBV11-2
CASSYLGVSERNTGELFF TGCGCCAGCAGCTACCTCGGGGTATCGGAACGAAACACCGGGGAGCTGTTTTTT . . TRBJ2-2 TRBV5-1
CATTGKGPNEKLFF TGTGCCACCACCGGGAAGGGACCCAATGAAAAACTGTTTTTT . . TRBJ1-4 TRBV10-3
CSVEGAGVYNEQFF TGCAGCGTTGAAGGAGCGGGGGTCTACAATGAGCAGTTCTTC TRBD2 few TRBJ2-1 TRBV29-1
CASRGGAGGPHEQYF TGTGCCAGCAGGGGCGGGGCAGGGGGCCCGCACGAGCAGTACTTC TRBD1 . TRBJ2-7 TRBV2
CASSQEDTTGELFF TGCGCCAGCAGCCAAGAGGACACCACCGGGGAGCTGTTTTTT . . TRBJ2-2 TRBV4-3
CASSLRQGLGGYTF TGTGCCAGCAGCCTACGACAGGGCTTGGGAGGCTACACCTTC TRBD1 . TRBJ1-2 TRBV7-2
CASSQGMGWAYEQYF TGTGCCAGCAGCCAAGGGATGGGATGGGCCTACGAGCAGTACTTC . . TRBJ2-7 TRBV14
CASSEGLAGGLGDTQYF TGTGCCAGCAGCGAAGGACTAGCGGGGGGGCTTGGAGATACGCAGTATTTT TRBD2 . TRBJ2-3 TRBV9
CASSLEGGFGALNSPLHF TGTGCCAGCAGCTTGGAGGGAGGATTTGGGGCCCTAAATTCACCCCTCCACTTT . . TRBJ1-6 TRBV5-6
CASNLDLYIGGYTF TGTGCCAGCAACTTGGATCTATATATAGGTGGCTACACCTTC . . TRBJ1-2 TRBV5-5
CASSFGTGGADTQYF TGTGCCAGCAGTTTTGGGACAGGGGGCGCAGATACGCAGTATTTT TRBD1 . TRBJ2-3 TRBV6-6
CASSDSSNIQYF TGTGCCAGCAGTGACTCCTCTAACATTCAGTACTTC . . TRBJ2-4 TRBV9
CAWSDVWYNEQFF TGTGCCTGGAGTGACGTGTGGTACAATGAGCAGTTCTTC . once TRBJ2-1 TRBV30
CASSLFGGTKNIQYF TGTGCCAGCAGTTTATTTGGGGGGACCAAAAACATTCAGTACTTC . . TRBJ2-4 TRBV28
CASSDGTGGNSNYGYTF TGTGCCAGCAGCGACGGGACAGGGGGCAACTCTAACTATGGCTACACCTTC TRBD1 . TRBJ1-2 TRBV11-3
CASTILLTMGYTF TGTGCCAGCACGATCTTGCTAACTATGGGCTACACCTTC . . TRBJ1-2 TRBV28
CASSLVDRVDSPLHF TGTGCCAGCAGCTTGGTGGACAGGGTGGATTCACCCCTCCACTTT TRBD1 . TRBJ1-6 TRBV5-6
CASSLARGNQPQHF TGTGCCAGCAGTTTAGCCAGGGGCAATCAGCCCCAGCATTTT . . TRBJ1-5 TRBV27
CATSRAVTLAGALQYF TGTGCCACCAGCAGAGCCGTCACCCTAGCGGGGGCCCTACAGTACTTC TRBD2 . TRBJ2-5 TRBV15
CASSYRGGDEQYF TGTGCCAGCAGTTACCGGGGAGGGGACGAGCAGTACTTC TRBD2 . TRBJ2-7 TRBV6-5
CASSLRDTEPQHF TGTGCCAGCAGCTTGCGAGACACCGAGCCCCAGCATTTT . . TRBJ1-5 TRBV5-4
CSAGPANTIYF TGCAGTGCTGGACCCGCCAACACCATATATTTT . . TRBJ1-3 TRBV20-1
CAWAVDGDQPQHF TGTGCCTGGGCGGTGGACGGGGATCAGCCCCAGCATTTT . . TRBJ1-5 TRBV30
CASTRGATYEQYF TGTGCGAGTACTCGGGGGGCTACCTACGAGCAGTACTTC . . TRBJ2-7 TRBV19
CASSWGQGSYEQYF TGTGCCAGCAGTTGGGGACAGGGCTCCTACGAGCAGTACTTC TRBD1 . TRBJ2-7 TRBV27
CASSVSAYSPLHF TGTGCCAGCAGCGTATCCGCGTATTCACCCCTCCACTTT . once TRBJ1-6 TRBV9
CASSLFKGTGGSGRRGYTF TGTGCCAGCAGTTTATTTAAAGGGACAGGGGGCTCCGGTCGCCGGGGCTACACCTTC TRBD1 . TRBJ1-2 TRBV28
CASSPRTGWANVLTF TGTGCCAGCAGCCCCCGGACAGGGTGGGCCAACGTCCTGACTTTC TRBD1 . TRBJ2-6 TRBV7-8
CASSSRPRQGAYEQYF TGTGCCAGCAGTTCCCGCCCCAGGCAGGGAGCCTACGAGCAGTACTTC . . TRBJ2-7 TRBV28
CASSPDGNEQYF TGTGCCAGCAGCCCCGACGGAAACGAGCAGTACTTC . medium-sized TRBJ2-7 TRBV6-5
CASSPLWAHEKLFF TGTGCCAGCAGTCCCTTATGGGCCCATGAAAAACTGTTTTTT . . TRBJ1-4 TRBV27
CASSFPVGGTEAFF TGTGCCAGCAGCTTCCCTGTGGGGGGCACTGAAGCTTTCTTT . . TRBJ1-1 TRBV7-2
CASSPYRSNTEAFF TGTGCCAGCAGCCCCTACAGGAGTAACACTGAAGCTTTCTTT . . TRBJ1-1 TRBV7-7
CAISVPGLAGTDTQYF TGTGCCATCAGTGTCCCGGGACTAGCGGGCACAGATACGCAGTATTTT TRBD2 . TRBJ2-3 TRBV10-3
CASSPGGAYNEQFF TGTGCCAGCTCACCGGGGGGCGCCTACAATGAGCAGTTCTTC . . TRBJ2-1 TRBV18
CASRGPRDKDYGYTF TGTGCCAGCAGGGGACCAAGGGATAAGGACTATGGCTACACCTTC . . TRBJ1-2 TRBV27
CASSSGGLLNYGYTF TGTGCCAGCAGCTCTGGAGGTCTCCTTAACTATGGCTACACCTTC . once TRBJ1-2 TRBV5-6
CASSLAGGQETQYF TGTGCCAGCAGCTTAGCGGGGGGACAAGAGACCCAGTACTTC . . TRBJ2-5 TRBV7-7
CATNTGDLSGNTIYF TGTGCCACCAACACAGGGGATCTCTCTGGAAACACCATATATTTT TRBD1 . TRBJ1-3 TRBV19
CASSKAGTSYGYTF TGTGCCAGCAGCAAAGCCGGCACCTCCTATGGCTACACCTTC . . TRBJ1-2 TRBV21-1
CASSSGQGYYGYTF TGCGCCAGCAGCTCCGGACAGGGGTACTATGGCTACACCTTC TRBD1 . TRBJ1-2 TRBV5-1
CSVEWGYNEQFF TGCAGCGTTGAATGGGGTTACAATGAGCAGTTCTTC . . TRBJ2-1 TRBV29-1
CASSTDLQGSYEQYF TGTGCCAGCAGCACCGACCTTCAGGGGTCCTACGAGCAGTACTTC . . TRBJ2-7 TRBV5-8
CAWSLTGSEKLFF TGTGCCTGGAGTTTAACAGGGAGCGAAAAACTGTTTTTT . . TRBJ1-4 TRBV30